Each of the 31 T cell receptor beta chains below was sequenced from the same sample in a study of T cells in Graves' hyperthyroidism and ophthalmopathy (dated by TCRdb to about 2019). The library came from multiplex PCR. The instrument was an Illumina HiSeq 2000. TCR beta CDR3 regions were amplified from RNA transcripts. The first round of RT-PCR for the TCR CDR3 was performed with the HTBI primer set and the Qiagen OneStep RT-PCR kit. The public reads were reanalyzed by TCRdb: fastp trimming at Q25, MiXCR alignment, in-frame beta chains only. Rows with one shared CDR3 protein collapse into an entry with the most common genes and DNA. For this sample there are 300,000 to 450,000 distinct CDR3 sequences; 18% appear just once. The ten largest clones represent 35% to 50% of the sample. Source material: blood. All receptors derive from a man in his late teens or twenties with Graves' ophthalmopathy.

The J gene is TRBJ2-7, the V gene TRBV4-1; TRBD1 agrees at 8 bases. This CDR3 contains 14 residues. From germline, CDR1 is MGHRA and CDR2 YSYEKL. Germline trimming cut 3 bases from V and 4 bases from J; bases unmatched to any gene: 5. The CDR3 sequence is CASSQTGVGYEQYF. The CDR3 DNA sequence: TGCGCCAGCAGCCAGACAGGGGTGGGGTACGAGCAGTACTTC.

This clonotype appeared many times. This chain connects TRBV2 to TRBJ1-5, with TRBD1 as a possible D gene (5 bases). Looked up from germline, CDR1 is SNHLY and CDR2 is FYNNEI. The CDR3 consists of 15 residues. The V end lost 3 bases, the J end lost 6 bases, and 15 bases lay between the germline ends. The CDR3 sequence is CASSDVGEYGQPQHF. The CDR3 nucleotides are TGTGCCAGCAGTGATGTGGGGGAATACGGTCAGCCCCAGCATTTT.

This clonotype was seen only a few times. V and J are TRBV29-1 and TRBJ1-6; TRBD1 aligns across 7 bases. CDR1 SQVTM and CDR2 ANQGSEA come from the germline V gene. With 4 bases clipped from V and 7 bases from J, the junction kept 7 bases outside the gene matches. This CDR3 is 14 amino acids long. Here the CDR3 reads CSVATGEVNSPLHF. CDR3 nucleotides: TGCAGCGTTGCAACAGGGGAGGTCAATTCACCCCTCCACTTT.

This clonotype was picked up many times. The CDR3 reads CASSREGLAYNEQFF. CDR3 nucleotides: TGTGCCAGCAGCCGGGAGGGACTAGCCTACAATGAGCAGTTCTTC. The chain uses TRBV12-3 or TRBV12-4 and TRBJ2-1; TRBD2 agrees at 8 bases. V lost 6 bases to trimming and J lost 2 bases; unmatched junction nucleotides: 6. This CDR3 region has 15 residues.

This clonotype was counted many times. This chain joins TRBV20-1 and TRBJ1-1; TRBD1 agrees at 7 bases. The germline V gene encodes CDR1 DFQATT and CDR2 SNEGSKA (reference sequence). The V segment lost 0 bases and the J segment 8 bases; nucleotides outside the gene matches: 15. This CDR3 spans 16 amino acids. For the CDR3, the DNA is TGCAGTGCTAGAGAGTACCTCCGCGGGGGGACAGCCGAAGCTTTCTTT. Amino acid sequence: CSAREYLRGGTAEAFF.

This chain links TRBV4-1 with TRBJ2-7; 8 nucleotides line up with TRBD2. This CDR3 has 15 residues. Losses at the gene ends were 1 base for V and 3 bases for J; bases not matched to a gene: 5. Germline V gene lookup returns CDR1 MGHRA and CDR2 YSYEKL. The CDR3 region is CASSQGGAGGYEQYF. As DNA, the CDR3 is TGCGCCAGCAGCCAAGGTGGGGCGGGGGGCTACGAGCAGTACTTC.

The J gene is TRBJ1-1, the V gene TRBV9, with 8 bases identical to TRBD1. Losses at the gene ends were 2 bases for V and 4 bases for J; bases not matched to a gene: 4. Germline CDR1 is SGDLS and CDR2 is YYNGEE. This CDR3 has 14 residues. The CDR3 here is CASSVADRATEAFF. The CDR3 DNA reads TGTGCCAGCAGCGTGGCGGACAGGGCCACTGAAGCTTTCTTT. Looking up the rest from reference TRBV9 and TRBJ1-1 gives the full variable domain: DSGVTQTPKHLITATGQRVTLRCSPRSGDLSVYWYQQSLDQGLQFLIQYYNGEERAKGNILERFSAQQFPDLHSELNLSSLELGDSALYFCASSVADRATEAFFGQGTRLTVV.

This clonotype has ten or more counts. The genes are TRBV18 and TRBJ2-1; possible D gene TRBD1, 6 bases. This CDR3 contains 15 residues. Trimming removed 3 bases at V and 3 bases at J, with 12 bases between. Germline CDR1 reads KGHSH; CDR2 reads LQKENI. This CDR3 reads CASSPYGTNYNEQFF. CDR3 DNA sequence: TGTGCCAGCTCACCCTACGGGACAAACTACAATGAGCAGTTCTTC.

The chain recombines TRBV6-1 with TRBJ1-1; D not certain. Germline loops: CDR1 MNHNS, CDR2 SASEGT. The V and J ends lost 6 bases and 6 bases respectively, with 11 bases between them. The CDR3 is 12 amino acids. The CDR3 bases are TGTGCCAGCAGAAAAGGAGGCGCTGAAGCTTTCTTT. This encodes CASRKGGAEAFF.

At least ten counts were recorded for this clonotype. The rearrangement joins TRBV6-2 or TRBV6-3 to TRBJ1-1; 7 positions match TRBD1. V dropped 2 bases and J dropped 1; count of bases not matched to a gene: 4. The CDR3 consists of 15 residues. Germline lookup yields CDR1 MNHEY and CDR2 SVGEGT. This CDR3 is CASSYVGGGNTEAFF. For the CDR3, the DNA is TGTGCCAGCAGTTACGTAGGGGGCGGGAACACTGAAGCTTTCTTT.

The chain carries TRBV5-6 and TRBJ2-7; 7 nucleotides match TRBD2. V was pared by 4 bases and J by 3 bases, with 13 bases of the junction left unmatched. The CDR3 is 16 residues long. Germline loops: CDR1 SGHDT, CDR2 YYEEEE. CDR3 DNA: TGTGCCAGCAGCCTACTATTCGGGGGGAATAACTACGAGCAGTACTTC. Amino acid sequence: CASSLLFGGNNYEQYF. The variable domain in full, completed from reference TRBV5-6 and TRBJ2-7, reads DAGVTQSPTHLIKTRGQQVTLRCSPKSGHDTVSWYQQALGQGPQFIFQYYEEEERQRGNFPDRFSGHQFPNYSSELNVNALLLGDSALYLCASSLLFGGNNYEQYFGPGTRLTVT.

This clonotype was counted ten times or more. The V call is TRBV7-9, the J call TRBJ2-7; D not resolved. V dropped 3 bases and J dropped 6 bases, with 12 bases sitting between them. CDR3 length: 13 residues. Per the germline V gene, CDR1 is SEHNR and CDR2 is FQNEAQ (reference sequence). This chain's CDR3 is CASSFVGWGEQYF. The CDR3 DNA reads TGTGCCAGCAGCTTTGTTGGGTGGGGCGAGCAGTACTTC.

This chain joins TRBV24-1 and TRBJ2-1; D not resolved. This CDR3 is built from 12 residues. V was cut by 6 bases and J by 4 bases, with 6 bases left in between. CDR1 KGHDR and CDR2 SFDVKD come from the germline V gene. CDR3 in DNA: TGTGCCACCAGTATCGGGTACAATGAGCAGTTCTTC. It encodes CATSIGYNEQFF.

This clonotype came up many times. This chain uses TRBV12-3 or TRBV12-4 with TRBJ1-5; D is perhaps TRBD1 (6 bases). Trimming removed 5 bases from V and 6 bases from J, with 20 bases in between. CDR3 length: 16 residues. This CDR3 reads CASSGGVRGLTQPQHF. CDR3 sequence (DNA): TGTGCCAGCAGTGGGGGTGTCAGGGGCCTAACTCAGCCCCAGCATTTT.

This clonotype was seen at least ten times. This sequence joins TRBV3-1 and TRBJ2-1, with 9 bases aligning to TRBD2. The trim removed 8 bases at V and 5 bases at J, leaving 7 bases unmatched. This CDR3 comprises 14 residues. The germline V gene has CDR1 LGHDT and CDR2 YNNKEL (reference sequence). CDR3 loop: CASEERGANNEQFF. CDR3 DNA: TGTGCCAGCGAGGAGCGGGGGGCAAACAATGAGCAGTTCTTC.

This clonotype was recorded at least ten times. The gene calls are TRBV7-9 and TRBJ2-1; 11 bases are shared with TRBD2. Germline trimming cut 5 bases from V and 5 bases from J; bases unmatched to any gene: 8. The CDR3 loop spans 16 amino acids. Germline V CDR1 and CDR2: SEHNR, FQNEAQ (reference sequence). The CDR3 sequence: CASSALRLAGNNEQFF. CDR3 coding DNA: TGTGCCAGCAGCGCACTCCGACTAGCGGGGAACAATGAGCAGTTCTTC.

The chain is built from TRBV9 and TRBJ1-5; D is possibly TRBD1 (5 bases). V lost 2 bases and J 5 bases, leaving 14 bases between the germline ends. From germline, CDR1 is SGDLS and CDR2 YYNGEE. This CDR3 region has 15 residues. DNA of the CDR3: TGTGCCAGCAGCGTGGATGCAGGGATACATCAGCCCCAGCATTTT. Protein: CASSVDAGIHQPQHF.

This clonotype was seen many times. This sequence joins TRBV11-2 and TRBJ2-7; D might be TRBD2 (6 bases). Per the germline V gene, CDR1 is SGHAT and CDR2 is FQNNGV. The CDR3 runs to 14 residues. The germline V and J ends were trimmed by 0 bases and 3 bases, with 9 bases remaining between them. CDR3: CASSLENGGYEQYF. The CDR3 nucleotides read TGTGCCAGCAGCTTAGAAAACGGGGGCTACGAGCAGTACTTC.

This clonotype was found many times. This chain uses TRBV11-2 with TRBJ2-7; TRBD1 aligns across 10 bases. J gave up 5 bases and V 5 bases, and 12 bases lay outside the gene matches. The CDR3 spans 16 residues. Germline V gives CDR1 SGHAT, CDR2 FQNNGV. DNA for the CDR3: TGTGCCAGCAGCGAAAGGGGACAGGGGCTAGGCAACGAGCAGTACTTC. This translates into CASSERGQGLGNEQYF.

There are many counts of this clonotype. The J gene is TRBJ2-7, the V gene TRBV20-1, with D possibly called TRBD1 or TRBD2 (6 bases each). Trimming shortened V by 6 bases and J by 3 bases, and 27 bases separated the two germline ends. Per the germline V gene, CDR1 is DFQATT and CDR2 is SNEGSKA (reference sequence). The CDR3 sequence is 17 residues long. CDR3 nucleotides: TGCAGTGCCCTAGGGACTCCTAAGGGGGGTGGAGACTACGAGCAGTACTTC. It encodes CSALGTPKGGGDYEQYF.

The V gene is TRBV28, the J gene TRBJ2-5; 13 bases map to TRBD2. CDR3 length: 16 residues. Germline trimming cut 4 bases from V and 5 bases from J; bases unmatched to any gene: 7. CDR1 and CDR2 (germline): MDHEN, SYDVKM. DNA of the CDR3: TGTGCCAGCAGTTGGTCATTGGGACTAGCGGGGGAGACCCAGTACTTC. Residues: CASSWSLGLAGETQYF. Using reference TRBV28 and TRBJ2-5 for the parts outside the CDR3, the full variable domain is DVKVTQSSRYLVKRTGEKVFLECVQDMDHENMFWYRQDPGLGLRLIYFSYDVKMKEKGDIPEGYSVSREKKERFSLILESASTNQTSMYLCASSWSLGLAGETQYFGPGTRLLVL.

Worth noting for this clonotype: At one boundary the junction diverges from the germline segment, which might be a read error. The chain carries TRBV6-5 and TRBJ2-1; perhaps TRBD2 as D (7 bases). The CDR3 has 13 residues. CDR1 MNHEY and CDR2 SVGAGI come from the germline V gene. CDR3 sequence (DNA): TGTGCCAGCACTTACAGGGAGGGCAATGAGCAGTTCTTC. As protein: CASTYREGNEQFF.

In its sample, this clonotype was seen many times. The V call is TRBV20-1, the J call TRBJ2-5; weak D call: TRBD2 (5 bases). The CDR3 totals 13 residues. Germline values: CDR1 DFQATT, CDR2 SNEGSKA (reference sequence). Trimming pared 6 bases from V and 5 bases from J, leaving 16 bases between. CDR3 sequence (DNA): TGCAGTGCCATGGACTCCATCAGGGAGACCCAGTACTTC. Residues: CSAMDSIRETQYF.

The sample holds many counts of this clonotype. The J gene is TRBJ1-5, the V gene TRBV12-3 or TRBV12-4, with 9 bases identical to TRBD1. J was trimmed by 5 bases and V by 5 bases; bases with no gene match: 4. The CDR3 has 14 residues. CDR3 amino acids: CASSLQGADQPQHF. The CDR3 DNA is TGTGCCAGCAGTCTACAGGGGGCGGATCAGCCCCAGCATTTT.

This clonotype was picked up many times. The chain is built from TRBV20-1 and TRBJ2-7, with TRBD1 matching 10 bases. The trim removed 2 bases at V and 6 bases at J, leaving 7 bases unmatched. There are 14 residues in the CDR3. Germline V gene sequence: CDR1 DFQATT, CDR2 SNEGSKA (reference sequence). The CDR3 DNA is TGCAGTGCTAGACGGACAGGGGGGAGGTCCGAGCAGTACTTC. The encoded protein is CSARRTGGRSEQYF.

In its sample, this clonotype was seen many times. The chain recombines TRBV12-3 or TRBV12-4 with TRBJ2-3, with D maybe TRBD2 (6 bases). This CDR3 contains 17 residues. The V gene lost 0 bases and the J gene lost 2 bases, with 15 bases spanning the gap. For the CDR3, the DNA is TGTGCCAGCAGTTTAGCGCTGGCGGGACTTACCACAGATACGCAGTATTTT. Encoded protein: CASSLALAGLTTDTQYF.

Here the CDR3 reads CASSVERQGYEQYF. For the CDR3, the DNA is TGTGCCAGCAGCGTTGAACGACAGGGCTACGAGCAGTACTTC. V is TRBV9 and J is TRBJ2-7, with 7 bases lining up with TRBD1. V gave up 2 bases and J gave up 3 bases; unmatched junction bases: 5. The CDR3 totals 14 residues. Per germline, CDR1 SGDLS and CDR2 YYNGEE.

The J gene is TRBJ2-5, the V gene TRBV4-1; no clear D. Per the germline V gene, CDR1 is MGHRA and CDR2 is YSYEKL. V was cut by 1 base and J by 4 bases, with 13 bases left in between. This CDR3 has 15 amino acids. CDR3 in DNA: TGCGCCAGCAGCCAAGCGGGCAGGTCGGGAGAGACCCAGTACTTC. It yields the protein CASSQAGRSGETQYF.

This clonotype was observed a single time. The chain is built from TRBV2 and TRBJ2-5, with 14 bases fitting TRBD2. V shed 2 bases and J 0 bases; nucleotides not matched to a gene: 11. CDR1 is SNHLY and CDR2 is FYNNEI in the germline V gene. This CDR3 contains 20 residues. This CDR3 is CASSEYGLAGGSPYQETQYF. The CDR3 region has the DNA TGTGCCAGCAGTGAATACGGACTAGCGGGAGGTTCCCCTTACCAAGAGACCCAGTACTTC.

This clonotype was counted ten times or more. The chain couples TRBV7-8 to TRBJ2-2; 15 positions agree with TRBD2. CDR1 and CDR2 (germline): SGHVS, FQNEAQ. Trimming removed 5 bases from V and 6 bases from J; junction bases left unmatched: 4. The CDR3 is made up of 16 amino acids. The CDR3 region has the DNA TGTGCCAGCAGCCCCGGACTAGCGGGAGGGTCCGGGGAGCTGTTTTTT. Protein product: CASSPGLAGGSGELFF. Variable domain in full (rest from reference TRBV7-8 and TRBJ2-2): GAGVSQSPRYKVAKRGQDVALRCDPISGHVSLFWYQQALGQGPEFLTYFQNEAQLDKSGLPSDRFFAERPEGSVSTLKIQRTQQEDSAVYLCASSPGLAGGSGELFFGEGSRLTVL.

J is TRBJ2-2 and V is TRBV12-3 or TRBV12-4; 8 bases agree with TRBD1. This CDR3 contains 14 residues. V was clipped by 6 bases and J by 6 bases; unmatched bases: 6. CDR3 protein: CASRPQGAAGELFF. CDR3 DNA: TGTGCCAGCAGACCTCAGGGGGCGGCCGGGGAGCTGTTTTTT.